Below, 18 T cell receptor beta chains from the same sample are listed, as sequenced in a study of T-cell reconstitution after alpha-beta-depleted transplantation in children. The TCRbeta library was prepared with unique molecular identifiers. TCRdb passed the PCR reads through MiXCR, listing each CDR3 protein once. The table lists 500,000 to 600,000 distinct CDR3 sequences, more than 20% of them singletons, with around a third in the top ten. The sequencing used PBMCs, collected before TCRalphabeta/CD19-depleted stem cell transplant. The receptors derive from a boy in the first two years of life with Wiskott-Aldrich syndrome, due to receive a stem cell transplant.

The chain joins TRBV4-1 to TRBJ2-7, with a weak D call TRBD2 (6 bases). Germline V gene sequence: CDR1 MGHRA, CDR2 YSYEKL. CDR3 size: 17 residues. The V gene lost 2 bases and the J gene lost 1 base, with 18 bases spanning the gap. Here the CDR3 DNA reads TGCGCCAGCAGCCAATTTTTACCGGGACTCCCTTCCTACGAGCAGTACTTC. Its protein product is CASSQFLPGLPSYEQYF.

This clonotype was picked up a small number of times. V usage is TRBV29-1 and J usage is TRBJ2-7, with 15 bases that match TRBD2. V was pared by 4 bases and J by 2 bases, with 6 bases of the junction left unmatched. There are 16 residues in the CDR3. Germline-derived CDR1 and CDR2 are SQVTM and ANQGSEA. In DNA, the CDR3 is TGCAGCGTTGCCGGACTAGCGGGAGGGTGGGCCTACGAGCAGTACTTC. It yields the protein CSVAGLAGGWAYEQYF.

The rearrangement uses TRBV6-6 and TRBJ1-1; D gene uncertain. Germline CDR1 and CDR2: MNHNY and SVGAGI (reference sequence). This CDR3 comprises 13 residues. Between the trimmed V and J ends, which lost 6 bases and 1 base, there was a span of 9 bases. For the CDR3, the DNA is TGTGCCAGCAGAGGAATACAGAACACTGAAGCTTTCTTT. This sequence encodes CASRGIQNTEAFF.

This clonotype was detected a few times. The chain has TRBV5-1 and TRBJ2-1, with D possibly TRBD2 on 6 matching bases. Trimming took off 2 bases at V and 5 bases at J, with 23 bases between the two ends. Germline CDR1 reads SGHRS; CDR2 reads YFSETQ. CDR3 size: 18 residues. The CDR3 reads CASSFRTGGIAADNEQFF. CDR3 DNA: TGCGCCAGCAGCTTTAGGACGGGCGGGATAGCGGCGGACAATGAGCAGTTCTTC.

The chain joins TRBV28 to TRBJ1-6; TRBD1 is a possible D gene (5 bases). The CDR3 totals 14 residues. From germline, CDR1 is MDHEN and CDR2 SYDVKM. Trimming removed 6 bases at V and 11 bases at J, with 17 bases between. The CDR3 region has the DNA TGTGCCAGCAGCCCACAGGTGGCAGGCGCACCCCTCCACTTT. It yields the protein CASSPQVAGAPLHF.

This clonotype showed up just a few times. This chain uses TRBV20-1 with TRBJ2-7; 8 bases fit TRBD2. The CDR3 totals 13 residues. J lost 4 bases, V lost 6 bases, and 8 bases had no gene match. Germline loops: CDR1 DFQATT, CDR2 SNEGSKA (reference sequence). The CDR3 DNA follows: TGCAGTGCCAAACCGGGACTAGAATACGAGCAGTACTTC. Its protein product is CSAKPGLEYEQYF.

This clonotype was observed many times. The J gene is TRBJ2-2, the V gene TRBV20-1; 8 nucleotides match TRBD1. The junction had 9 bases not matched to a gene; V was cut back by 6 bases and J by 3 bases. Germline CDR1 and CDR2: DFQATT and SNEGSKA (reference sequence). The CDR3 is 15 residues long. The CDR3: CSARRTGPYTGELFF. The CDR3 coding sequence is TGCAGTGCGAGACGGACAGGGCCGTACACCGGGGAGCTGTTTTTT.

V and J are TRBV7-2 and TRBJ1-5; TRBD1 matches 9 bases. Trimming removed 1 base from V and 2 bases from J; junction bases left unmatched: 6. The germline CDR1 and CDR2 sequences are SGHTA and FQGNSA. The CDR3 length is 17 residues. CDR3 sequence (DNA): TGTGCCAGCAGCTTAGTGGGGACAGGGTTTCGCAATCAGCCCCAGCATTTT. This sequence encodes CASSLVGTGFRNQPQHF.

The V and J genes are TRBV6-2 or TRBV6-3 and TRBJ2-1; 7 nucleotides agree with TRBD2. CDR1 MNHEY and CDR2 SVGEGT come from the germline V gene. The CDR3 sequence is 19 residues long. V lost 0 bases and J lost 2; bases outside the gene matches: 13. The CDR3 DNA is TGTGCCAGCAGTTACTCTCAGATGGTGACTAGCCTCCCCTACAATGAGCAGTTCTTC. Amino acid sequence: CASSYSQMVTSLPYNEQFF.

The sample holds a few counts of this clonotype. The chain employs TRBV28 and TRBJ1-4; 9 bases are shared with TRBD1. The V gene's germline CDR1 is MDHEN and CDR2 SYDVKM. V dropped 5 bases and J dropped 4; count of bases not matched to a gene: 5. The CDR3 runs 15 residues. DNA of the CDR3: TGTGCCAGCAGTCAACCGGGACAGGGTAATGAAAAACTGTTTTTT. Amino acid sequence: CASSQPGQGNEKLFF.

The chain recombines TRBV5-1 with TRBJ2-5; 8 bases are shared with TRBD2. V was clipped by 0 bases and J by 4 bases; unmatched bases: 8. CDR1 SGHRS and CDR2 YFSETQ come from the germline V gene. The CDR3 is 16 residues long. CDR3 residues: CASSLGIGRAAETQYF. The CDR3 DNA reads TGCGCCAGCAGCTTGGGGATCGGGAGGGCCGCAGAGACCCAGTACTTC.

The chain couples TRBV27 to TRBJ1-5; 9 positions agree with TRBD1. The germline CDR1 and CDR2 sequences are MNHEY and SMNVEV (reference sequence). The length of the CDR3 is 15 residues. V trimming: 5 bases; J trimming: 7 bases; junction bases outside the gene matches: 9. The CDR3 DNA reads TGTGCCAGCAGTGGACTGGGACAGGGCCTACAGCCCCAGCATTTT. It codes for CASSGLGQGLQPQHF.

The rearrangement joins TRBV7-6 to TRBJ2-5, with D maybe TRBD1 (6 bases). The V end was cut by 0 bases, the J end by 4 bases, with 12 bases between. Germline CDR1 is SGHVS and CDR2 is FNYEAQ. This CDR3 region has 15 residues. The chain's CDR3 is CASSLAQGWGETQYF. CDR3 DNA sequence: TGTGCCAGCAGCTTAGCACAGGGCTGGGGAGAGACCCAGTACTTC. Full variable domain (remainder filled in from reference TRBV7-6 and TRBJ2-5): GAGVSQSPRYKVTKRGQDVALRCDPISGHVSLYWYRQALGQGPEFLTYFNYEAQQDKSGLPNDRFSAERPEGSISTLTIQRTEQRDSAMYRCASSLAQGWGETQYFGPGTRLLVL.

The chain carries TRBV11-2 and TRBJ1-6; D is ambiguous. Per germline, CDR1 SGHAT and CDR2 FQNNGV. V shed 5 bases and J shed 8 bases, with 7 bases lying between them. The CDR3 has 12 residues. The DNA for the CDR3 is TGTGCCAGCAGCCGGGATGATTCACCCCTCCACTTT. Its translation: CASSRDDSPLHF.

CDR3 nucleotides: TGTGCCAGCAGTTTCTGGGGGCGGTACAATGAGCAGTTCTTC. Its protein product is CASSFWGRYNEQFF. This chain uses TRBV12-3 or TRBV12-4 with TRBJ2-1; possibly TRBD1 for D (6 bases). CDR3 size: 14 residues. Trimming stripped 3 bases from V and 4 bases from J, with 10 bases between.

The CDR3 is CSVAATGRYEQYF. The CDR3 DNA reads TGCAGCGTTGCGGCGACAGGCCGCTACGAGCAGTACTTC. The J gene is TRBJ2-7, the V gene TRBV29-1, with D possibly matching TRBD1 (6 bases). This CDR3 has 13 residues. V was trimmed by 4 bases and J by 3 bases, leaving 13 bases between them. Germline V gene lookup returns CDR1 SQVTM and CDR2 ANQGSEA.

The sample holds a few counts of this clonotype. This sequence joins TRBV7-8 and TRBJ2-1; D unclear. Germline values: CDR1 SGHVS, CDR2 FQNEAQ. CDR3 length: 12 amino acids. With 3 bases removed from V and 9 bases from J, the gap between germline ends came to 9 bases. The CDR3 DNA sequence: TGTGCCAGCAGCTTCCTTTTAGGTGAGCAGTTCTTC. Its protein is CASSFLLGEQFF.

The chain has TRBV29-1 and TRBJ2-7; TRBD1 matches at 9 bases. Per the germline V gene, CDR1 is SQVTM and CDR2 is ANQGSEA. CDR3 length: 13 residues. With V trimmed by 5 bases and J by 6 bases, 8 bases remained unmatched. CDR3 bases: TGCAGCGTTACCAACGGGACAGGGCCCGAGCAGTACTTC. Its protein is CSVTNGTGPEQYF.